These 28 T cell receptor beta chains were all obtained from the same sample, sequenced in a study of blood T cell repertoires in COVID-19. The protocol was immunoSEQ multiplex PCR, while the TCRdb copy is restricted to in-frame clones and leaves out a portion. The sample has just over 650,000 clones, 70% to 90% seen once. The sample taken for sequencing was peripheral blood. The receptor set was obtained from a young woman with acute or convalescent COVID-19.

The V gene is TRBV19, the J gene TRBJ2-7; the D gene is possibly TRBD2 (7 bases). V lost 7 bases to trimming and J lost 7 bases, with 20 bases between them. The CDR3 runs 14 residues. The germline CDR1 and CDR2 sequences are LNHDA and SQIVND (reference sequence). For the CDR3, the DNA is TGTGCCAGTAATCCCGTGGGGGGGGCACAGGAGCAGTACTTC. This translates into CASNPVGGAQEQYF.

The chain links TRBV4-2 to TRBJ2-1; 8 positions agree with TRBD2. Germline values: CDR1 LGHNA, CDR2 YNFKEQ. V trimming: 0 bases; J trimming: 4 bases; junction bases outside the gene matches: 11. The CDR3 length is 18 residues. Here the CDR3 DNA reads TGTGCCAGCAGCCAAGATGGAGTCGGGAGCGGGGGTTACAATGAGCAGTTCTTC. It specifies CASSQDGVGSGGYNEQFF.

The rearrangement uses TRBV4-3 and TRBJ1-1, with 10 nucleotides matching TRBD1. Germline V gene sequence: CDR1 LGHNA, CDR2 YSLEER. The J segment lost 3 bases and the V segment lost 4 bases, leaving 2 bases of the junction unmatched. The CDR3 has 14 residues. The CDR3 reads CASSLGTGDTEAFF. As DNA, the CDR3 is TGCGCCAGCAGCCTCGGGACAGGGGACACTGAAGCTTTCTTT.

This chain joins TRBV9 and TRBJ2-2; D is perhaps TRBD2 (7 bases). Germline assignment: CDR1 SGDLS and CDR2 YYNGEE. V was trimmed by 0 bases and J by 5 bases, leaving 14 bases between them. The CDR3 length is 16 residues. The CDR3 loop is CASSVEAGARTGELFF. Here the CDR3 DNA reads TGTGCCAGCAGCGTAGAGGCGGGGGCGCGGACCGGGGAGCTGTTTTTT.

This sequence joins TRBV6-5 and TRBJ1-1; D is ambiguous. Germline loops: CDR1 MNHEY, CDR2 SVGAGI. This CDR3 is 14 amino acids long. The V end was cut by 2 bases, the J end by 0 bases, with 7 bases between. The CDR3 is CASSYAGMNTEAFF. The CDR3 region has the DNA TGTGCCAGCAGTTACGCAGGAATGAACACTGAAGCTTTCTTT.

The CDR3 DNA reads as TGTGCCAGCAGTTTATCGTCGGGAGCCTACAATGAGCAGTTCTTC. Translation: CASSLSSGAYNEQFF. This chain joins TRBV27 and TRBJ2-1; the D gene is possibly TRBD2 (6 bases). CDR3 length: 15 amino acids. Between the trimmed V and J ends, which lost 0 bases and 2 bases, there was a span of 8 bases. Per the germline V gene, CDR1 is MNHEY and CDR2 is SMNVEV (reference sequence).

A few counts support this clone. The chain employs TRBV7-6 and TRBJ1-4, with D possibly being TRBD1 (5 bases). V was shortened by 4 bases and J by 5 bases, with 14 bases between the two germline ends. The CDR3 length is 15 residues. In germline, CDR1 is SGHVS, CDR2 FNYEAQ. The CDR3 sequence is CASSSLGHLNEKLFF. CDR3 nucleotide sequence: TGTGCCAGCAGCTCCCTCGGACACCTAAATGAAAAACTGTTTTTT.

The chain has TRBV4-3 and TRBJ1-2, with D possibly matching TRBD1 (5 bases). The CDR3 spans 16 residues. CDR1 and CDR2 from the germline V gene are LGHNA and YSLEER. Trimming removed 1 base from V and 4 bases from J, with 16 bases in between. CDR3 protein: CASSQAPSPGIYGYTF. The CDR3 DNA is TGCGCCAGCAGCCAAGCCCCCAGTCCAGGGATCTATGGCTACACCTTC.

For the CDR3, the DNA is TGTGCCACCAGTGACCCTGGGACAGGAGAAAAGAACACTGAAGCTTTCTTT. This translates into CATSDPGTGEKNTEAFF. The J gene is TRBJ1-1, the V gene TRBV24-1, with 8 bases identical to TRBD1. The J segment lost 1 base and the V segment lost 4 bases, leaving 10 bases of the junction unmatched. This CDR3 comprises 17 residues. The germline CDR1 and CDR2 sequences are KGHDR and SFDVKD.

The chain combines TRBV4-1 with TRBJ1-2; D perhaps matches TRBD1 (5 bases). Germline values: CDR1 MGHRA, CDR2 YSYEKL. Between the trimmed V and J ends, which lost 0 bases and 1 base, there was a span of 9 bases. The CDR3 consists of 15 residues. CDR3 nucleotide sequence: TGCGCCAGCAGCCAAGAGGCAGGGCGTAACTATGGCTACACCTTC. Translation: CASSQEAGRNYGYTF.

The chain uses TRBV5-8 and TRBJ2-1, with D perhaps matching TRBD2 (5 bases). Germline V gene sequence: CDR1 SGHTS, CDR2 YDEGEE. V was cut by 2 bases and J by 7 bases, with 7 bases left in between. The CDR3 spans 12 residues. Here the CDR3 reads CASSFGLNEQFF. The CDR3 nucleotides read TGTGCCAGCAGCTTCGGACTGAATGAGCAGTTCTTC. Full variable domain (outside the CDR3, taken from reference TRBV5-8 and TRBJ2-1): EAGVTQSPTHLIKTRGQQATLRCSPISGHTSVYWYQQALGLGLQFLLWYDEGEERNRGNFPPRFSGRQFPNYSSELNVNALELEDSALYLCASSFGLNEQFFGPGTRLTVL.

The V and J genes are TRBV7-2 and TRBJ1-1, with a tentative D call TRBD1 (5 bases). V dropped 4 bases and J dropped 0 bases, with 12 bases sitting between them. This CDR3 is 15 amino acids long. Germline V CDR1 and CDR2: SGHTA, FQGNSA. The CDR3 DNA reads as TGTGCCAGCAGCTCCCTTGGGGCCGTGAACACTGAAGCTTTCTTT. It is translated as CASSSLGAVNTEAFF.

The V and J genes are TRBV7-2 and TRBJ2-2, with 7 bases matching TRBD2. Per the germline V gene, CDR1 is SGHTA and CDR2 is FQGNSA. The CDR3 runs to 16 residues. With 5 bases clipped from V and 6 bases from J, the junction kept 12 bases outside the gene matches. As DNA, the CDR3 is TGTGCCAGCAGCCCCCTTGGGGGGGTGAGGGCCGGGGAGCTGTTTTTT. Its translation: CASSPLGGVRAGELFF.

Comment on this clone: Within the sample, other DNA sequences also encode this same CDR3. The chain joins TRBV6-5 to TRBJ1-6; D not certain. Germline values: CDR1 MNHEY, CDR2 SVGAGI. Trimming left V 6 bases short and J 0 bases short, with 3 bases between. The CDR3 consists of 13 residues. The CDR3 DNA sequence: TGTGCCAGCAGGCGCTCCTATAATTCACCCCTCCACTTT. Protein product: CASRRSYNSPLHF.

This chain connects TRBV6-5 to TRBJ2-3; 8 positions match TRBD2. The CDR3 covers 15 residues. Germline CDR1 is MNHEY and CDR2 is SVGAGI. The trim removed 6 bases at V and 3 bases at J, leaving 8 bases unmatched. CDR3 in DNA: TGTGCCAGCAGGTCAAGCGGGGGAAGGACAGATACGCAGTATTTT. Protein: CASRSSGGRTDTQYF.

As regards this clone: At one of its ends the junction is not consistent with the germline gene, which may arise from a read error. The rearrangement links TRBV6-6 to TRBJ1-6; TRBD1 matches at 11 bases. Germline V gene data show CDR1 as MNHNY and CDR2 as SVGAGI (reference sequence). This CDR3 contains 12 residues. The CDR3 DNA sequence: TGTGCCAGCAGTACCTCGGACAGGGGGCGGCTCTTT. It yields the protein CASSTSDRGRLF.

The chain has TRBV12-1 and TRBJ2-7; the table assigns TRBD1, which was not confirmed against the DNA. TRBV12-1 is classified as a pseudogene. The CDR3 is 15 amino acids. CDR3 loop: CASSSGTGITYEQYF. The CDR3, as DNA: TGTGCCAGCAGCTCTGGGACAGGGATAACCTACGAGCAGTACTTC.

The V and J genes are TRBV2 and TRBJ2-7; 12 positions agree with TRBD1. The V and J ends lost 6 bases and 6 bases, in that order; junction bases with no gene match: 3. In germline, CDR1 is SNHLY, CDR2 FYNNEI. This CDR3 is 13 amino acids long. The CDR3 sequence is CASRGTGGGEQYF. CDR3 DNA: TGTGCCAGCAGGGGGACAGGGGGCGGCGAGCAGTACTTC.

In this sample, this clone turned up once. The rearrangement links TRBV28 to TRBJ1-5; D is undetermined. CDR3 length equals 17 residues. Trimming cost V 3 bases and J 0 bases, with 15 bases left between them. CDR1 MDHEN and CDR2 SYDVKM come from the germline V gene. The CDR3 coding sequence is TGTGCCAGCAGTTTTCTCGGCGGAGAATATAGCAATCAGCCCCAGCATTTT. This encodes CASSFLGGEYSNQPQHF.

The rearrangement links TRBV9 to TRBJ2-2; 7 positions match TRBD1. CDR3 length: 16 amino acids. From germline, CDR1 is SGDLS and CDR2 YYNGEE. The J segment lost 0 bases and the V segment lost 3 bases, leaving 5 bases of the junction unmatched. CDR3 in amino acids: CASSGDRDANTGELFF. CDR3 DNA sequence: TGTGCCAGCAGCGGAGACAGGGACGCGAACACCGGGGAGCTGTTTTTT.

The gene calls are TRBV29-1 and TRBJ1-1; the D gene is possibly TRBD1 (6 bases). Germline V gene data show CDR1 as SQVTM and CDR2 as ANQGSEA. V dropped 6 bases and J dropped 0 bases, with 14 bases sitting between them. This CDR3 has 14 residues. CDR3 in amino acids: CSVPRWGLNTEAFF. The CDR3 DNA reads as TGCAGCGTCCCAAGGTGGGGGCTGAACACTGAAGCTTTCTTT.

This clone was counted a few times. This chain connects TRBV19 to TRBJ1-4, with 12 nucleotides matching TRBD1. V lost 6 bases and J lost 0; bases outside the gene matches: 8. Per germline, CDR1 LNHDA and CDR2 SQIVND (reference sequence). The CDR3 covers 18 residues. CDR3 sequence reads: CASRPGQGAGATNEKLFF. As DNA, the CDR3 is TGTGCCAGTAGACCGGGACAGGGGGCCGGTGCAACTAATGAAAAACTGTTTTTT.

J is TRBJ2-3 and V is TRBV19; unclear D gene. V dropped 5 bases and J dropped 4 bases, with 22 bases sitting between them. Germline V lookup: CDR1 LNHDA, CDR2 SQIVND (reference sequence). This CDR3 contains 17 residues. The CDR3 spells CASSFPAQISTADTQYF. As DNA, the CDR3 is TGTGCCAGTAGTTTCCCCGCCCAGATTTCTACAGCAGATACGCAGTATTTT.

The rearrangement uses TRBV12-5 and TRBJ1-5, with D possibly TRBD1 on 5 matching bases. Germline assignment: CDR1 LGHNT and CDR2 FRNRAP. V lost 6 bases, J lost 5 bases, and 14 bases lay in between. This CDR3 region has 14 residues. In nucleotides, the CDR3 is TGTGCTAGTGGACCAGGGCAACTTTATCAGCCCCAGCATTTT. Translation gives CASGPGQLYQPQHF.

CDR3 in amino acids: CASSTRTKAGFSNTGELFF. Here the CDR3 DNA reads TGTGCCAGTAGTACCCGGACTAAGGCGGGGTTCTCGAACACCGGGGAGCTGTTTTTT. This chain joins TRBV19 and TRBJ2-2, with D perhaps matching TRBD2 (6 bases). CDR3 length: 19 residues. In germline, CDR1 is LNHDA, CDR2 SQIVND (reference sequence). V shed 4 bases and J shed 0 bases, with 21 bases lying between them.

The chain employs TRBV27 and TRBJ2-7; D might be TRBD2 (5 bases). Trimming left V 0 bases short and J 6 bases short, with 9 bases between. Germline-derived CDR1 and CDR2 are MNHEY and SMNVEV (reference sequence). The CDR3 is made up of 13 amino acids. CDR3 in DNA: TGTGCCAGCAGTTTATCCCGAGGAGGCGAGCAGTACTTC. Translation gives CASSLSRGGEQYF.

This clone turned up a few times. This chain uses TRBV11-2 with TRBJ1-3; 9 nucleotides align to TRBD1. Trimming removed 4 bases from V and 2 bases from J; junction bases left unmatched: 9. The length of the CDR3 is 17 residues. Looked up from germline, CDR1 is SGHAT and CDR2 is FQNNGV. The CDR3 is CASSSISTGGTGNTIYF. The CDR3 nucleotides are TGTGCCAGCAGCTCCATATCCACAGGGGGCACTGGAAACACCATATATTTT.

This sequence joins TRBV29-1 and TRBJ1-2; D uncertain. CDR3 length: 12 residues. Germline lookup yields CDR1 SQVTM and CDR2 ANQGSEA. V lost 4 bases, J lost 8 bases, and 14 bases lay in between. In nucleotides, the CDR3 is TGCAGCGTTGTCGGGGTCTTGGGGGGCTACACCTTC. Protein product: CSVVGVLGGYTF.